This T cell receptor beta chain is drawn from a study of identical twins. Each CDR3 protein is one row after TCRdb ran MiXCR on the 5' RACE reads. Altogether 1.5 million to 2 million distinct CDR3 sequences are present, about 31% being singletons, with the ten largest covering roughly 0.3%. V was clipped by 4 bases and J by 3 bases, with 9 bases between them. From germline, CDR1 is SGHVS and CDR2 FQNEAQ. The CDR3 totals 14 residues. Study findings and constraints: An excess of low generation probability was shown by twin-shared out-of-frame alpha sequences.

Turning to this clonotype: Its specificity is unknown.

This chain connects TRBV7-8 to TRBJ2-2; perhaps TRBD2 as D (6 bases). The sample taken for sequencing was cord blood. This receptor was obtained from a newborn girl in good health. The CDR3 nucleotides read TGTGCCAGCAGCTCGGGACTTTACACCGGGGAGCTGTTTTTT. Translating gives CASSSGLYTGELFF.